The 18 T cell receptor beta chains listed next were all sequenced from one sample in a study of CD8 T cells in ankylosing spondylitis. Findings and limits, study-wide: Fewer than ten highly homologous variants made up a TCR beta motif that seemed to typify ankylosing spondylitis blood.

Using its own MiXCR run on the 5' RACE reads, TCRdb lists one record per CDR3 protein. Found here are around 770,000 distinct CDR3 sequences, around 20% of them singletons; the top ten hold about 19%. These receptors lack a known antigen. Material: blood, either unsorted or a sorted T cell fraction (not recorded which). These receptors all come from a male donor with ankylosing spondylitis.

J is TRBJ1-2 and V is TRBV6-1; TRBD1 aligns across 12 bases. V lost 6 bases, J lost 2 bases, and 4 bases stayed unmatched. Germline V gene lookup returns CDR1 MNHNS and CDR2 SASEGT. CDR3 length: 15 residues. The CDR3 loop is CASRGQGATNYGYTF. CDR3 bases: TGTGCCAGCAGGGGACAGGGGGCGACCAACTATGGCTACACCTTC.

The chain recombines TRBV19 with TRBJ1-5; unclear D gene. This CDR3 region has 17 residues. V gave up 1 base and J gave up 1 base, with 14 bases separating them. Germline V gene lookup returns CDR1 LNHDA and CDR2 SQIVND (reference sequence). The CDR3 region is CASSIVWRGSSNQPQHF. The CDR3 region has the DNA TGTGCCAGTAGTATAGTTTGGCGGGGTTCGAGCAATCAGCCCCAGCATTTT.

This clonotype was seen a few times. V is TRBV2 and J is TRBJ1-5; TRBD1 might be the D (6 bases). CDR3 length: 15 residues. The V end lost 5 bases, the J end lost 8 bases, and 19 bases lay between the germline ends. Germline CDR1 is SNHLY and CDR2 is FYNNEI. CDR3 sequence reads: CASSQDRGAVEPQHF. CDR3 DNA: TGTGCCAGCAGTCAGGATAGGGGGGCGGTTGAGCCCCAGCATTTT.

This clonotype has just a few counts. J is TRBJ2-2 and V is TRBV7-9; 8 bases align to TRBD2. From germline, CDR1 is SEHNR and CDR2 FQNEAQ (reference sequence). This CDR3 region has 14 residues. Trimming removed 11 bases from V and 3 bases from J; junction bases left unmatched: 8. Here the CDR3 reads CAAWREVHTGELFF. CDR3 coding DNA: TGTGCCGCGTGGCGGGAGGTGCACACCGGGGAGCTGTTTTTT.

This clonotype was observed a few times. V is TRBV7-8 and J is TRBJ1-4; TRBD1 might be the D (6 bases). Germline V CDR1 and CDR2: SGHVS, FQNEAQ. The CDR3 is 16 amino acids. The V gene lost 4 bases and the J gene lost 5 bases, with 17 bases spanning the gap. The CDR3 nucleotides read TGTGCCAGCAGCTCCCTGTCGGGGGCGCGAAATGAAAAACTGTTTTTT. Its translation: CASSSLSGARNEKLFF.

This chain uses TRBV2 with TRBJ1-2; 8 nucleotides line up with TRBD1. There are 13 residues in the CDR3. Per germline, CDR1 SNHLY and CDR2 FYNNEI. J lost 6 bases, V lost 7 bases, and 7 bases had no gene match. In nucleotides, the CDR3 is TGTGCCAGCACAGGGGGCGATCTCCATGGCTACACCTTC. Protein product: CASTGGDLHGYTF.

This clonotype was observed at least ten times. This rearrangement joins TRBV2 to TRBJ2-1; D not resolved. The germline CDR1 and CDR2 sequences are SNHLY and FYNNEI. V shed 7 bases and J shed 3 bases, with 10 bases lying between them. CDR3 length equals 13 residues. The CDR3 region has the DNA TGTGCCAGCATGGGCAGGCGCTACAATGAGCAGTTCTTC. Protein sequence: CASMGRRYNEQFF.

There are a few counts of this clonotype. The chain joins TRBV5-1 to TRBJ2-7; the D gene is possibly TRBD2 (6 bases). Germline CDR1 SGHRS, CDR2 YFSETQ. Between the trimmed V and J ends, which lost 5 bases and 3 bases, there was a span of 15 bases. The CDR3 extends over 14 amino acids. Here the CDR3 reads CASRVGGPGYEQYF. Here the CDR3 DNA reads TGCGCCAGCAGAGTCGGGGGTCCCGGCTACGAGCAGTACTTC.

The V call is TRBV2, the J call TRBJ2-2; 8 nucleotides match TRBD1. V shed 8 bases and J 1 base; nucleotides not matched to a gene: 9. This CDR3 contains 16 residues. CDR1 and CDR2 from the germline V gene are SNHLY and FYNNEI. CDR3 in DNA: TGTGCCAGCGGCCCCAAGGACAGGGTGAACACCGGGGAGCTGTTTTTT. As protein: CASGPKDRVNTGELFF.

This clonotype turned up a few times. The chain joins TRBV12-3 or TRBV12-4 to TRBJ2-2; TRBD2 matches 12 bases. The CDR3 consists of 16 residues. The trim removed 4 bases at V and 4 bases at J, leaving 4 bases unmatched. The CDR3 nucleotides read TGTGCCAGCAGTTCAACACTAGCGGGAGGCACCGGGGAGCTGTTTTTT. Translated: CASSSTLAGGTGELFF.

As to this clonotype: One base away lies a much larger clone, so this may be a sequencing read error. The gene calls are TRBV19 and TRBJ1-1; D remains unclear. The germline CDR1 and CDR2 sequences are LNHDA and SQIVND (reference sequence). The CDR3 has 13 residues. Trimming stripped 3 bases from V and 1 base from J, with 6 bases between. The DNA for the CDR3 is TGTGCCAGTAGTATCTTGGGGAACACTGAAGCTTTCTTT. Translating gives CASSILGNTEAFF.

The J gene is TRBJ2-7, the V gene TRBV11-2; a possible D gene is TRBD1 (6 bases). Looked up from germline, CDR1 is SGHAT and CDR2 is FQNNGV. The CDR3 has 14 amino acids. Deletions cut 1 base from V and 4 bases from J, with 11 bases between. CDR3 residues: CASSLAPQGYEQYF. For the CDR3, the DNA is TGTGCCAGCAGCTTAGCCCCACAGGGTTACGAGCAGTACTTC. Drawing the rest from reference TRBV11-2 and TRBJ2-7, the complete variable domain is EAGVAQSPRYKIIEKRQSVAFWCNPISGHATLYWYQQILGQGPKLLIQFQNNGVVDDSQLPKDRFSAERLKGVDSTLKIQPAKLEDSAVYLCASSLAPQGYEQYFGPGTRLTVT.

This clonotype has a handful of counts. The chain joins TRBV12-3 or TRBV12-4 to TRBJ1-3; TRBD1 matches at 12 bases. Trimming cost V 6 bases and J 8 bases; bases outside gene matches: 14. This CDR3 is 17 amino acids long. Here the CDR3 reads CASRPGQGASVAYTIYF. CDR3 DNA sequence: TGTGCCAGCAGACCGGGACAGGGGGCTTCAGTTGCCTACACCATATATTTT.

V and J are TRBV7-3 and TRBJ2-2; 8 nucleotides line up with TRBD2. This CDR3 is 16 amino acids long. Germline-derived CDR1 and CDR2 are SGHTA and FQGTGA. The J segment lost 5 bases and the V segment lost 3 bases, leaving 8 bases of the junction unmatched. CDR3 nucleotides: TGTGCCAGCAGCTTCGGGGGGGGGCCCGGGACCGGGGAGCTGTTTTTT. Translating gives CASSFGGGPGTGELFF.

This clonotype came up a few times. The chain recombines TRBV2 with TRBJ2-6; D possibly uses TRBD1 or TRBD2 (5 bases each). Trimming stripped 4 bases from V and 0 bases from J, with 7 bases between. Germline values: CDR1 SNHLY, CDR2 FYNNEI. The CDR3 is 15 amino acids. The CDR3 protein is CASSAGTSGANVLTF. The CDR3 DNA reads TGTGCCAGCAGTGCAGGGACCTCTGGGGCCAACGTCCTGACTTTC.

V is TRBV7-9 and J is TRBJ2-7, with 8 bases aligning to TRBD1. The CDR3 totals 14 residues. V gave up 3 bases and J gave up 2 bases; unmatched junction bases: 3. The germline CDR1 and CDR2 sequences are SEHNR and FQNEAQ (reference sequence). The chain's CDR3 is CASSFWDRTYEQYF. The CDR3, as DNA: TGTGCCAGCAGCTTTTGGGACAGGACCTACGAGCAGTACTTC.

Only a few counts were recorded for this clonotype. The genes are TRBV20-1 and TRBJ1-3, with D possibly being TRBD1 (6 bases). CDR3 length: 14 residues. From germline, CDR1 is DFQATT and CDR2 SNEGSKA (reference sequence). The V and J ends lost 5 bases and 0 bases respectively, with 11 bases between them. The chain's CDR3 is CSAGDTLSGNTIYF. DNA for the CDR3: TGCAGTGCTGGGGACACCCTCTCTGGAAACACCATATATTTT.

J is TRBJ2-7 and V is TRBV7-2; 8 positions match TRBD2. The ends lost 5 bases at V and 4 bases at J; junction bases unmatched: 7. Germline CDR1 is SGHTA and CDR2 is FQGNSA. The CDR3 covers 14 residues. Here the CDR3 reads CASSPGTSFYEQYF. The DNA of the CDR3 is TGTGCCAGCAGCCCAGGGACTAGTTTTTACGAGCAGTACTTC.